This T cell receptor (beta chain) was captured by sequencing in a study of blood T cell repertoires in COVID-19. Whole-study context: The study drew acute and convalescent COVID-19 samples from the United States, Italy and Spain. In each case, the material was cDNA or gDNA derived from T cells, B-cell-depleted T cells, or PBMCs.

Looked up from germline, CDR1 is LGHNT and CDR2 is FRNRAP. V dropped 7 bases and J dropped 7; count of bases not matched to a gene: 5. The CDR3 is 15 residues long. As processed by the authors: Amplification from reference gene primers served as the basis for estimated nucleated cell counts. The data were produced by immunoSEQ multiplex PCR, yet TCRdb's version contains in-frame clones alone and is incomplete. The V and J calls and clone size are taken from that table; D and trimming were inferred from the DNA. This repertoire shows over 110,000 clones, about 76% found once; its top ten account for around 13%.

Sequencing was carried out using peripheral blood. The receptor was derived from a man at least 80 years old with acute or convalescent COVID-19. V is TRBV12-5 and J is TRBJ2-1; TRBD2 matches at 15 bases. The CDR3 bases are TGTGCTAGTGCCGGACTAGCGGGGGGGCAGAATGAGCAGTTCTTC. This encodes CASAGLAGGQNEQFF.